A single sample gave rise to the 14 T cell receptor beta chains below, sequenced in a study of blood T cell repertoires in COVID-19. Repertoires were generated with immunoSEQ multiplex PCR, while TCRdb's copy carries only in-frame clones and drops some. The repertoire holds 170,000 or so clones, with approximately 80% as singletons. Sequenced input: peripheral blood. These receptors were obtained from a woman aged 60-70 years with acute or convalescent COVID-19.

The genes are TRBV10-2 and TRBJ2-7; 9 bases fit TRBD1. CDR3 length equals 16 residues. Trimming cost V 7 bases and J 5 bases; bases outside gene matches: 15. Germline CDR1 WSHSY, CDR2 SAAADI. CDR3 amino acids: CASKNKPGQGGDEQYF. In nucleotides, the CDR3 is TGCGCCAGCAAAAACAAACCGGGACAGGGAGGTGACGAGCAGTACTTC.

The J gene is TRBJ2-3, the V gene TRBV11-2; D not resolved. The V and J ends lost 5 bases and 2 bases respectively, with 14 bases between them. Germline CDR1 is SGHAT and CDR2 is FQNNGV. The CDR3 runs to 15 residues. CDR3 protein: CASSLLSISTDTQYF. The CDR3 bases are TGTGCCAGCAGCCTTCTTTCTATTTCCACAGATACGCAGTATTTT.

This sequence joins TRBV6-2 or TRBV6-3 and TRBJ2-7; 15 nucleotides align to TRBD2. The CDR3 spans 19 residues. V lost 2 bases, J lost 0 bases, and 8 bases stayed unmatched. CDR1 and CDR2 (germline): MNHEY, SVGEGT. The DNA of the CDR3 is TGTGCCAGCAGTTACGGGACTAGCGGGGGGCAGCTTTTCTCCTACGAGCAGTACTTC. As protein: CASSYGTSGGQLFSYEQYF.

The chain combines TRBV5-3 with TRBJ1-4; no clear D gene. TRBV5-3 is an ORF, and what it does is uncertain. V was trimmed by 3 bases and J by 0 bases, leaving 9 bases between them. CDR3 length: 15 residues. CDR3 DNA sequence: TGTGCCAGAAGCTCCAACGGGACAACTAATGAAAAACTGTTTTTT. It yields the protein CARSSNGTTNEKLFF.

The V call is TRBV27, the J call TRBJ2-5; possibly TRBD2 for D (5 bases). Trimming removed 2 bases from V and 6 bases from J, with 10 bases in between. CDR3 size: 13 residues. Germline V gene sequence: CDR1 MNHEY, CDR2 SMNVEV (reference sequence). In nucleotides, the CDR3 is TGTGCCAGCAGTTTAGAGGGCGGAAAGACCCAGTACTTC. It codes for CASSLEGGKTQYF.

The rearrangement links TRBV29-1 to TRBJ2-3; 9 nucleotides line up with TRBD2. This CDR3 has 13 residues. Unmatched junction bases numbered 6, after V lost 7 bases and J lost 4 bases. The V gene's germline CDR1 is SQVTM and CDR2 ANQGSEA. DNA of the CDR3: TGCAGCGAGGCGGGGGGGCGAGCAGATACGCAGTATTTT. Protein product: CSEAGGRADTQYF.

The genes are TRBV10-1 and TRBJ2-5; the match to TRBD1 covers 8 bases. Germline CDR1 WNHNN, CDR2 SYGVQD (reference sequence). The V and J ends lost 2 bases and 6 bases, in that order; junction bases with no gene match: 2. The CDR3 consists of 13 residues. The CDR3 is CASSETGGKTQYF. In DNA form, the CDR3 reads TGCGCCAGCAGTGAGACAGGGGGAAAGACCCAGTACTTC.

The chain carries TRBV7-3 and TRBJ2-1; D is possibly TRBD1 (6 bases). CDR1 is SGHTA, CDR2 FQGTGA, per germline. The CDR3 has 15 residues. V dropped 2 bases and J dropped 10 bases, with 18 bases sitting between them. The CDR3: CASSLDRDTLGEQFF. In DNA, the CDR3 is TGTGCCAGCAGCTTAGATAGGGACACACTAGGGGAGCAGTTCTTC.

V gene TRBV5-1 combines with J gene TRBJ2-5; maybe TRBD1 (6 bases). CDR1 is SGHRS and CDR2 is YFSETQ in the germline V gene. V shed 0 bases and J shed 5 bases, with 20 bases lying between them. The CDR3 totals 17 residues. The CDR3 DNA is TGCGCCAGCAGCTTGGGGGACATCGCGAGCCTTCGGGAGACCCAGTACTTC. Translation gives CASSLGDIASLRETQYF. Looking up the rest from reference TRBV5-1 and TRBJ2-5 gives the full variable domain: KAGVTQTPRYLIKTRGQQVTLSCSPISGHRSVSWYQQTPGQGLQFLFEYFSETQRNKGNFPGRFSGRQFSNSRSEMNVSTLELGDSALYLCASSLGDIASLRETQYFGPGTRLLVL.

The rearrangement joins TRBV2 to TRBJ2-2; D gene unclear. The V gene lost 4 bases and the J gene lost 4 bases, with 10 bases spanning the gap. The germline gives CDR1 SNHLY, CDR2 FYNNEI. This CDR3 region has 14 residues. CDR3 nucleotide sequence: TGTGCCAGCAGTGGCAGGTTAGGCACCGGGGAGCTGTTTTTT. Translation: CASSGRLGTGELFF.

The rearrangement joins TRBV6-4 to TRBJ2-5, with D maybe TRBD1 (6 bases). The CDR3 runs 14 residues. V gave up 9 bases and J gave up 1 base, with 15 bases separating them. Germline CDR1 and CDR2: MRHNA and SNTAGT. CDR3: CARSRGGPQETQYF. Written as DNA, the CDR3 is TGTGCCAGGTCTCGAGGGGGTCCCCAAGAGACCCAGTACTTC.

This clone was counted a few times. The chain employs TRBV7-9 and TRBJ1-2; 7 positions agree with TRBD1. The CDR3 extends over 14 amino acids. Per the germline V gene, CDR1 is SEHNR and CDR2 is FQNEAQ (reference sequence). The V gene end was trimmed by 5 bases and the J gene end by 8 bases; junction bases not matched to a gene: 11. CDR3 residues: CASSIGTVERGYTF. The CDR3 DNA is TGTGCCAGCAGCATCGGGACAGTCGAACGCGGCTACACCTTC.

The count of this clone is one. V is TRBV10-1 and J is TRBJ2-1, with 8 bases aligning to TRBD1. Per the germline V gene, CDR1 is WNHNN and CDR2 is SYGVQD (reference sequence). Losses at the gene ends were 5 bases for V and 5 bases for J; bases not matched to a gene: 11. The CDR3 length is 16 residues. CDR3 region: CASSPTLDRVNNEQFF. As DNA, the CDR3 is TGCGCCAGCAGTCCGACCCTGGACAGGGTAAACAATGAGCAGTTCTTC.

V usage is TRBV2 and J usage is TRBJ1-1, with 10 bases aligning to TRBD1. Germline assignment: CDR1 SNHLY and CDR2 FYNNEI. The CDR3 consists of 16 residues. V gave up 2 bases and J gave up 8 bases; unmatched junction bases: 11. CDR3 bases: TGTGCCAGCAGTGAACGGACAGGGGGTACTGGCCGAGAAGCTTTCTTT. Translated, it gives CASSERTGGTGREAFF.